These T cell receptor beta chains were read from a single sample in a study of T cell repertoires in cytomegalovirus infection. Which antigens these TCRs recognize remains unknown. TCRdb recomputed calls from the reads with MiXCR, one row per CDR3 protein. The sample carries 80,000 or so distinct CDR3 sequences, 20% to 30% recorded once. The sample was CD8+ T cells from cultured PBMCs, taken from culture after CMV antigen stimulation. The source of these receptors is a human donor in good health (CMV status not recorded). Some clones in this sample may be carry-over from other donors' samples. The CDR3 runs from the conserved cysteine through the conserved F or W. D genes are given only for firm matches. The size of a clone is reported for some rows only, either as once, few or many, or as a class for expanded clones.

>many|-|TRBJ2-1|TRBV28
CASSFLASSYNEQFF
TGTGCCAGCAGTTTTCTTGCTAGCTCCTACAATGAGCAGTTCTTC
>-|-|TRBJ2-3|TRBV14
CASSQDLRGSTDTQYF
TGTGCCAGCAGCCAAGATCTTAGGGGCTCCACAGATACGCAGTATTTT
>-|TRBD2|TRBJ2-2|TRBV5-8
CASSSGRLPTGGLFF
TGTGCCAGCTCTAGCGGGAGACTACCTACCGGGGGGCTGTTTTTT
>few|-|TRBJ2-1|TRBV27
CASRAGYEQFF
TGTGCCAGCAGGGCGGGTTACGAGCAGTTCTTC
>few|-|TRBJ2-7|TRBV2
CASSGGLEHEQYF
TGTGCCAGCAGTGGGGGGCTTGAGCACGAGCAGTACTTC
>many|-|TRBJ1-5|TRBV10-3
CAISDIGSSSNQPQHF
TGTGCCATCAGTGACATAGGTAGTTCTAGCAATCAGCCCCAGCATTTT
>many|-|TRBJ1-1|TRBV6-1
CASSERDNTEAFF
TGTGCCAGCAGTGAAAGGGATAACACTGAAGCTTTCTTT
>-|-|TRBJ1-1|TRBV20-1
CSAEPGVSTEAFF
TGCAGTGCTGAACCTGGGGTAAGCACTGAAGCTTTCTTT
>many|-|TRBJ2-7|TRBV6-1
CASSEAARRDYEQYF
TGTGCCAGCAGTGAAGCTGCCAGGCGAGATTACGAGCAGTACTTC
>few|TRBD1|TRBJ1-4|TRBV23-1
CASSQGQENEKLFF
TGCGCCAGCAGTCAGGGACAGGAGAATGAAAAACTGTTTTTT
>few|-|TRBJ1-4|TRBV9
CASSVEGREGEKLFF
TGTGCCAGCAGCGTAGAGGGCAGGGAGGGGGAAAAACTGTTTTTT
>many|TRBD1|TRBJ1-4|TRBV7-6
CASSTGTGAFNEKLFF
TGTGCCAGCAGTACCGGGACAGGGGCCTTTAATGAAAAACTGTTTTTT
>many|-|TRBJ1-1|TRBV27
CASSLYRGNTEAFF
TGTGCCAGCAGTTTATATCGCGGGAACACTGAAGCTTTCTTT
>many|-|TRBJ1-1|TRBV5-5
CASSLPRKNTEAFF
TGTGCCAGCAGCTTACCCAGGAAGAACACTGAAGCTTTCTTT
>many|-|TRBJ1-2|TRBV10-3
CAISESGGNYGYTF
TGTGCCATCAGTGAGTCGGGGGGAAACTATGGCTACACCTTC
>many|-|TRBJ1-6|TRBV20-1
CSARDRESSYNSPLHF
TGCAGTGCTAGAGATCGAGAGAGCTCCTATAATTCACCCCTCCACTTT
>few|-|TRBJ2-5|TRBV6-6
CASSGNGAYGETQYF
TGTGCCAGCAGTGGGAATGGGGCCTATGGGGAGACCCAGTACTTC
>many|TRBD2|TRBJ2-2|TRBV12-3/TRBV12-4
CASTSSGGLAGELFF
TGTGCCAGCACCTCAAGCGGGGGGCTGGCCGGGGAGCTGTTTTTT
>-|-|TRBJ1-1|TRBV12-3/TRBV12-4
CASTGNTEAFF
TGTGCCAGTACTGGGAACACTGAAGCTTTCTTT
>many|TRBD2|TRBJ2-1|TRBV10-2
CASSELANYNEQFF
TGCGCCAGCAGTGAACTAGCGAACTACAATGAGCAGTTCTTC
>few|-|TRBJ2-7|TRBV7-8
CASSFLTGASYEQYF
TGTGCCAGCAGCTTTCTGACCGGGGCCTCCTACGAGCAGTACTTC
>-|-|TRBJ1-1|TRBV4-3
CASSQGQMNTEAFF
TGCGCCAGCAGCCAAGGGCAGATGAACACTGAAGCTTTCTTT
>-|-|TRBJ2-1|TRBV27
CASSLAPAYNEQFF
TGTGCCAGCAGTCTCGCCCCTGCTTACAATGAGCAGTTCTTC
>-|-|TRBJ1-1|TRBV27
CASSLARQNTEAFF
TGTGCCAGCAGTTTGGCCAGGCAGAACACTGAAGCTTTCTTT
>many|-|TRBJ1-2|TRBV12-3/TRBV12-4
CASSEPFGKSPNYGYTF
TGTGCCAGCAGCGAACCCTTCGGGAAGTCCCCAAACTATGGCTACACCTTC
>few|TRBD1|TRBJ2-7|TRBV20-1
CSAPSNRDRVSYEQYF
TGCAGTGCTCCCAGTAATCGGGACAGGGTCTCCTACGAGCAGTACTTC
>-|-|TRBJ1-2|TRBV12-3/TRBV12-4
CASSSQRTQGYGYTF
TGTGCCAGCAGTTCGCAGCGGACACAAGGGTATGGCTACACCTTC
>many|-|TRBJ2-3|TRBV7-9
CASRGPTDTQYF
TGTGCCAGCCGGGGCCCCACAGATACGCAGTATTTT
>once|TRBD1|TRBJ1-1|TRBV30
CAWRGTGQGRGNTEAFF
TGTGCCTGGAGGGGAACCGGACAGGGTAGAGGGAACACTGAAGCTTTCTTT
>many|TRBD1|TRBJ1-1|TRBV15
CATRDRPDRGKGDTEAFF
TGTGCCACCAGAGATCGCCCGGACAGGGGGAAAGGTGACACTGAAGCTTTCTTT
>-|-|TRBJ2-7|TRBV6-6
CASQGGLGAAKVSYEQYF
TGTGCCAGCCAAGGGGGATTGGGGGCCGCGAAAGTCTCCTACGAGCAGTACTTC